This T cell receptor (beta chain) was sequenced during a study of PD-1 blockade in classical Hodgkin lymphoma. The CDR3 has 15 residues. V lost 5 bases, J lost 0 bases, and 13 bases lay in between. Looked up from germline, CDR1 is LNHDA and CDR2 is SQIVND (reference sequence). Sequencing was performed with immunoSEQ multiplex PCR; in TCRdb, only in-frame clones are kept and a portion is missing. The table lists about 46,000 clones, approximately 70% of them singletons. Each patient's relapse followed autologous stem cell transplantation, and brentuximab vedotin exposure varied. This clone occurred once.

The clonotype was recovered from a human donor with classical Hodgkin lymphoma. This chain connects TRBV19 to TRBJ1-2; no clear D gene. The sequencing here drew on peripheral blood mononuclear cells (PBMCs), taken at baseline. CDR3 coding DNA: TGTGCCAGTAGTTTCGTTTCCATTCCTAACTATGGCTACACCTTC. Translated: CASSFVSIPNYGYTF. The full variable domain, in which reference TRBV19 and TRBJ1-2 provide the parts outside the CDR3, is DGGITQSPKYLFRKEGQNVTLSCEQNLNHDAMYWYRQDPGQGLRLIYYSQIVNDFQKGDIAEGYSVSREKKESFPLTVTSAQKNPTAFYLCASSFVSIPNYGYTFGSGTRLTVV.